Below are 13 T cell receptor beta chains sequenced from a single sample in a study of molecular identifiers for immune sequencing clone quantification. TCRdb passed the PCR reads through MiXCR, listing each CDR3 protein once. Among over 600,000 distinct CDR3 sequences listed, nearly 20% were seen once. The sequencing sample was made of naive CD8+ T cells from blood, with Jurkat cell RNA spiked in. Subset denoted: FACS-sorted CD8+CD4-CCR7+CD45RA+ naive T cells. The receptors originated from a human donor in good health. Some libraries in this study had Jurkat cell RNA spiked in.

The CDR3 coding sequence is TGTGCCAGCAGCCAAGAGGGGCAGGGGGTTAAGTACACCGGGGAGCTGTTTTTT. It specifies CASSQEGQGVKYTGELFF. The chain employs TRBV3-2 and TRBJ2-2; TRBD1 is taken as the D call from the table, unchecked against the DNA. TRBV3-2 is annotated as a pseudogene. CDR3 length: 18 residues.

This clonotype was seen ten or more times. The rearrangement uses TRBV5-6 and TRBJ2-3; 7 bases match TRBD2. Trimming removed 4 bases from V and 6 bases from J; junction bases left unmatched: 11. Germline-derived CDR1 and CDR2 are SGHDT and YYEEEE. The CDR3 sequence is 15 residues long. As DNA, the CDR3 is TGTGCCAGCAGCGGGGGGGTCCCCAGATTGGATACGCAGTATTTT. Translating gives CASSGGVPRLDTQYF.

This clonotype has at least ten counts. The J gene is TRBJ1-5, the V gene TRBV19; possibly TRBD1 for D (5 bases). Germline V gene lookup returns CDR1 LNHDA and CDR2 SQIVND (reference sequence). This CDR3 spans 14 amino acids. V was clipped by 3 bases and J by 3 bases, with 9 bases between them. The CDR3 loop reads CASSIGGFNQPQHF. CDR3 nucleotide sequence: TGTGCCAGTAGTATTGGGGGTTTCAATCAGCCCCAGCATTTT.

Notes on this clonotype: Possible read error: a much larger clone is one base away. The V gene is TRBV7-6, the J gene TRBJ2-7; D is perhaps TRBD1 (6 bases). The CDR3 has 13 residues. From germline, CDR1 is SGHVS and CDR2 FNYEAQ. CDR3 DNA: TGTGCCAGCAGCTGGGACAAGGGGTACGAGCAGTGCTTC. This translates into CASSWDKGYEQCF.

This clonotype has a count of ten or more. This chain links TRBV20-1 with TRBJ1-5; D unresolved. V lost 5 bases and J 6 bases, leaving 17 bases between the germline ends. The CDR3 sequence is 14 residues long. The V gene's germline CDR1 is DFQATT and CDR2 SNEGSKA (reference sequence). The CDR3 DNA sequence: TGCAGTGCTGCCACACGGCAGGACGTTCAGCCCCAGCATTTT. As protein: CSAATRQDVQPQHF.

The rearrangement links TRBV4-1 to TRBJ2-6; 7 bases agree with TRBD2. CDR3 length equals 18 residues. V trimming: 4 bases; J trimming: 2 bases; junction bases outside the gene matches: 11. Germline V CDR1 and CDR2: MGHRA, YSYEKL. CDR3 in amino acids: CASSLASGDVPGANVLTF. Here the CDR3 DNA reads TGCGCCAGCAGCCTCGCTAGCGGAGACGTCCCTGGGGCCAACGTCCTGACTTTC.

About this clonotype: A much larger clone lies a single base off, so this may be a read error. The V and J genes are TRBV4-2 and TRBJ2-7; 12 bases align to TRBD2. The CDR3 is 18 amino acids. Germline lookup yields CDR1 LGHNA and CDR2 YNFKEQ. The CDR3 DNA reads as TGTGCCAGCGGCCAAGACGGCCTAGCGGGAGGGCTGAGTGGTGAGCAGTACTTC. As protein: CASGQDGLAGGLSGEQYF.

In its sample, this clonotype was seen many times. The chain joins TRBV7-9 to TRBJ2-7, with 9 bases aligning to TRBD2. Germline V gives CDR1 SEHNR, CDR2 FQNEAQ (reference sequence). The CDR3 is 16 residues long. The V segment lost 5 bases and the J segment 2 bases; nucleotides outside the gene matches: 10. The DNA of the CDR3 is TGTGCCAGCAGCGGACCGACTAGCGGAGGGACCTACGAGCAGTACTTC. It translates to CASSGPTSGGTYEQYF.

With respect to this clonotype: With a much larger clone just one base away, this may be a read error. V and J are TRBV4-3 and TRBJ2-7, with 8 bases lining up with TRBD2. Trimming took 0 bases from V and 5 from J; bases not matched to a gene: 9. In germline, CDR1 is LGHNA, CDR2 YSLEER. This CDR3 spans 16 amino acids. The DNA for the CDR3 is TGCGCCAGCAGCCAAGATTCGAGCGGGAGCGGCCACGAGCAGTACTTC. Translating it yields CASSQDSSGSGHEQYF.

A note on this clonotype: A much larger clonotype is one base distant, so this may be a read error. V usage is TRBV28 and J usage is TRBJ2-5, with D hard to call. The CDR3 runs to 15 residues. Trimming shortened V by 8 bases and J by 1 base, and 17 bases separated the two germline ends. CDR1 is MDHEN, CDR2 SYDVKM, per germline. CDR3 coding DNA: TGTGCCAGCGGTCCGCCCGACGTGGCCCAAGAGACCCAGTACTTC. As protein: CASGPPDVAQETQYF.

The rearrangement uses TRBV12-3 or TRBV12-4 and TRBJ1-2; the D gene is possibly TRBD1 (5 bases). The CDR3 spans 16 residues. V lost 3 bases and J lost 0, with 14 bases in between. The CDR3 DNA sequence: TGTGCCAGCAGTTTTTTAGATCGGGGGACTAACTATGGCTACACCTTC. Residues: CASSFLDRGTNYGYTF.

Concerning this clonotype itself: An end of the junction differs from the germline gene, which may be a read error. The chain links TRBV6-5 to TRBJ1-5; no clear D gene. There are 13 residues in the CDR3. Germline values: CDR1 MNHEY, CDR2 SVGAGI. CDR3 in amino acids: CASSLGVRQPRHF. CDR3 DNA: TGTGCCAGCAGTTTGGGCGTAAGGCAGCCCCGGCATTTT.

The sample holds a few counts of this clonotype. The rearrangement joins TRBV3-1 to TRBJ2-3; 10 bases match TRBD1. V lost 5 bases, J lost 6 bases, and 8 bases stayed unmatched. The length of the CDR3 is 15 residues. Germline CDR1 reads LGHDT; CDR2 reads YNNKEL (reference sequence). This chain's CDR3 is CASSNEDRGGDTQYF. The DNA for the CDR3 is TGTGCCAGCAGCAATGAGGACAGGGGGGGCGATACGCAGTATTTT.